These T cell receptor beta chains were read from a single sample in a study of cytomegalovirus exposure and HLA in healthy donors. Repertoires were generated with immunoSEQ multiplex PCR, while TCRdb's copy carries only in-frame clones and drops some. Here the sample spans 150,000 to 180,000 clones, around 75% being singletons. The sample was PBMCs. All receptors come from a man aged 25-40 years in good health and CMV-seropositive. CDR3s include the opening cysteine and the closing phenylalanine or tryptophan. Fields, in order: clone size, D gene, V gene, J gene, CDR3 DNA, CDR3 protein. D genes are given only for firm matches. Clone size is given for some rows only: seen once, a few or many times, or a class if the clone is expanded.

>-|-|TRBV5-5|TRBJ2-7
TGTGCCAGCAGCCAAATCCCATACGAGCAGTACTTC
CASSQIPYEQYF
>-|TRBD2|TRBV10-3|TRBJ2-1
TGTGCCATCAGTGACCCGGGGACTAGCTCCTACAATGAGCAGTTCTTC
CAISDPGTSSYNEQFF
>few|-|TRBV30|TRBJ1-1
TGTGCCTGGAGTCCGGCCTCTAGGATAGAAGCTTTCTTT
CAWSPASRIEAFF
>-|-|TRBV7-2|TRBJ1-5
TGTGCCAGCAGCTTAGAAGCGGGTTTTCAGCCCCAGCATTTT
CASSLEAGFQPQHF
>-|-|TRBV6-1|TRBJ1-5
TGTGCCAGCAGCTTCTCCTTTATCGGTCAGCCCCAGCATTTT
CASSFSFIGQPQHF
>few|TRBD1|TRBV12-5|TRBJ2-4
TGTGCTAGTGGTCCCCCCGGGACAGGGGGCCAAAACATTCAGTACTTC
CASGPPGTGGQNIQYF
>-|TRBD2|TRBV9|TRBJ2-7
TGTGCCAGCAGCTCACCGGGACTAGCGGGAGGCGAGCAGTACTTC
CASSSPGLAGGEQYF
>-|-|TRBV5-1|TRBJ2-3
TGCGCCAGCAGCTTGGGGAGGGTAACAGATACGCAGTATTTT
CASSLGRVTDTQYF
>-|-|TRBV19|TRBJ1-2
TGTGCCAGTTACCCGGGGGACCACACCGGGAGCTATGGCTACACCTTC
CASYPGDHTGSYGYTF
>few|TRBD2|TRBV7-3|TRBJ2-1
TGTGCCAGCAGCAAGACTAGCGGTACCTCCTACAATGAGCAGTTCTTC
CASSKTSGTSYNEQFF
>-|TRBD2|TRBV28|TRBJ2-7
TGTGCCAGCAGTCCCACGACTAGCGGGAGTTCCGAGCAGTACTTC
CASSPTTSGSSEQYF
>-|-|TRBV28|TRBJ1-2
TGTGCCAGCAGTTTATTGCTTGTAGACAGAAACTATGGCTACACCTTC
CASSLLLVDRNYGYTF
>few|-|TRBV7-2|TRBJ2-2
TGTGCCAGCAGCCAGGGTGTCGGGGAGCTGTTTTTT
CASSQGVGELFF
>-|-|TRBV5-6|TRBJ2-5
TGTGCCAGCAGCTTGGAAGGTTGGGCGACAGCGTTACAAGAGACCCAGTACTTC
CASSLEGWATALQETQYF
>-|-|TRBV25-1|TRBJ1-5
TGTGCCAGCAGTGAGCCAGGGGCAAGCCAGCCCCAGCATTTT
CASSEPGASQPQHF
>-|-|TRBV11-2|TRBJ2-7
TGTGCCAGCAGCCCTATCCTAAGTGTTGTCGAAAGCACCTACGAGCAGTACTTC
CASSPILSVVESTYEQYF
>-|TRBD2|TRBV5-6|TRBJ2-2
TGTGCCAGCAGTTTCAGTGGGAGGGGCACCGGGGAGCTGTTTTTT
CASSFSGRGTGELFF
>-|TRBD1|TRBV5-6|TRBJ1-1
TGTGCCAGCAGCTGGGACAGGCCAAGAGACACTGAAGCTTTCTTT
CASSWDRPRDTEAFF
>-|TRBD2|TRBV6-5|TRBJ2-5
TGTGCCAGCAGACCTAGCGGGGGGGCCCAAGAGACCCAGTACTTC
CASRPSGGAQETQYF
>few|-|TRBV7-2|TRBJ2-3
TGTGCCAGCAGCTCGTGGGGGGGCGAAGATACGCAGTATTTT
CASSSWGGEDTQYF
>-|-|TRBV28|TRBJ1-2
TGTGCCAGCAGTTTACCCGACAGTGCTAACTATGGCTACACCTTC
CASSLPDSANYGYTF
>-|TRBD1|TRBV11-1|TRBJ1-3
TGTGCCAGCAGCCCGACAGGGGGCTACAACACCATATATTTT
CASSPTGGYNTIYF
>-|TRBD2|TRBV19|TRBJ2-1
TGTGCCAGTAGTGGTCAGCGGGAGGAATTTGAGCAGTTCTTC
CASSGQREEFEQFF
>-|-|TRBV19|TRBJ1-5
TGTGCCAGTAGTATAGTATCTCGGGAGGCCAATCAGCCCCAGCATTTT
CASSIVSREANQPQHF
>-|-|TRBV28|TRBJ1-3
TGTGCCAGCAGCGTGGGGCAGGGAAGAAACACCATATATTTT
CASSVGQGRNTIYF
>-|TRBD1|TRBV29-1|TRBJ1-1
TGCAGCGCTCTAGCCACGGGACAGCCAGAAGCTTTCTTT
CSALATGQPEAFF
>-|-|TRBV10-3|TRBJ2-7
TGTGCCATCAGTGAGTCTCAGGTCTCCTACGAGCAGTACTTC
CAISESQVSYEQYF
>-|-|TRBV4-1|TRBJ2-7
TGCGCCAGCAGCCAACAGGACTTCTCCTACGAGCAGTACTTC
CASSQQDFSYEQYF
>-|TRBD1|TRBV28|TRBJ2-1
TGTGCCAGCAGCGAGGACAGGGGATACAATGAGCAGTTCTTC
CASSEDRGYNEQFF
>once|-|TRBV19|TRBJ1-2
TGTGCCAGTAGTATAGCCCACAGGGACAACTATGGCTACACCTTC
CASSIAHRDNYGYTF
>-|-|TRBV27|TRBJ2-1
TGTGCCAGCAGTTTAATTAACAATGAGCAGTTCTTC
CASSLINNEQFF
>-|-|TRBV6-5|TRBJ1-1
TGTGCCAGCAGAGCTAGTCAAGGTCACGGTGAAGCTTTCTTT
CASRASQGHGEAFF
>-|TRBD2|TRBV7-9|TRBJ2-7
TGTGCCAGCAGCCAAGGGACTAGCTACGAGCAGTACTTC
CASSQGTSYEQYF
>-|TRBD2|TRBV5-6|TRBJ2-3
TGTGCCAGCAGCTTGCTAGCGGGAGTCGCAGATACGCAGTATTTT
CASSLLAGVADTQYF
>-|TRBD1|TRBV7-9|TRBJ2-1
TGTGCCAGCAGCTTACACCCGGGACAGGGGGCAAAGGAGCAGTTCTTC
CASSLHPGQGAKEQFF
>-|TRBD2|TRBV5-1|TRBJ2-2
TGCGCCAGCAGCTCCGGGACTAGCTTTGGCGGGGAGCTGTTTTTT
CASSSGTSFGGELFF
>few|TRBD2|TRBV5-4|TRBJ2-3
TGTGCCAGCAGCTCTGGGTTGCCTAGCGGGAGGCTTGATACGCAGTATTTT
CASSSGLPSGRLDTQYF
>-|-|TRBV7-2|TRBJ1-1
TGTGCCAGCAGCCTCCTGACAGCGTCCACTGAAGCTTTCTTT
CASSLLTASTEAFF
>-|-|TRBV7-7|TRBJ1-5
TGTGCCAGCAGCTTAGACGGACACACGCCCCCTCAGCCCCAGCATTTT
CASSLDGHTPPQPQHF
>-|TRBD1|TRBV7-9|TRBJ1-5
TGTGCCAGCAGCGGACAGGGGTCCAATCAGCCCCAGCATTTT
CASSGQGSNQPQHF
>-|TRBD1|TRBV28|TRBJ2-7
TGTGCCAGCAGTCACCCGGACAGGGCACCCTCCTACGAGCAGTACTTC
CASSHPDRAPSYEQYF
>-|TRBD2|TRBV10-3|TRBJ2-3
TGTGCCATCCGAGCGGGAGCGTCGGATACGCAGTATTTT
CAIRAGASDTQYF
>-|-|TRBV19|TRBJ1-1
TGTGCCAGTAGTATGGGAGGGGACACTGAAGCTTTCTTT
CASSMGGDTEAFF
>-|TRBD1|TRBV30|TRBJ2-5
TGTGCCTGGTTGGCTCCCGGGACAGCGTACCAAGAGACCCAGTACTTC
CAWLAPGTAYQETQYF
>-|-|TRBV6-5|TRBJ2-1
TGTGCCAGCAATCCCCCTGGGGGGAACTACAATGAGCAGTTCTTC
CASNPPGGNYNEQFF
>few|TRBD1|TRBV4-1|TRBJ1-2
TGCGCCAGCAGCCAAGGGACAGGGGCCTATGGCTACACCTTC
CASSQGTGAYGYTF
>once|-|TRBV19|TRBJ2-7
TGTGCCAGTTCCCCGACCCGACAGGTGATCTACGAGCAGTACTTC
CASSPTRQVIYEQYF
>-|-|TRBV30|TRBJ1-5
TGTGCCTGGAGTGTTTCCAGACAGAGCAATCAGCCCCAGCATTTT
CAWSVSRQSNQPQHF
>-|TRBD1|TRBV7-2|TRBJ1-2
TGTGCCAGCAGCTTCCCCGAAGGGAAGGGGGCTGATAACTATGGCTACACCTTC
CASSFPEGKGADNYGYTF
>-|TRBD2|TRBV9|TRBJ2-1
TGTGCCAGCAGCGTAGCAGCGGGAGGCTATGAGCAGTTCTTC
CASSVAAGGYEQFF
>few|TRBD1|TRBV5-6|TRBJ1-5
TGTGCCAGCAGCTTGCAGGACAGGGTTGGTCAGCCCCAGCATTTT
CASSLQDRVGQPQHF
>few|TRBD2|TRBV6-5|TRBJ2-1
TGTGCCACTAAAGCGGGGGTACGCCTGGGGGATGAGCAGTTCTTC
CATKAGVRLGDEQFF
>few|TRBD2|TRBV19|TRBJ2-1
TGTGCCAGCGCGCCTAGCGGGAGGGCCGGCGATGAGCAGTTCTTC
CASAPSGRAGDEQFF